This T cell receptor beta chain was profiled in a study of OX40 agonist ivuxolimab in advanced cancers. Turning to the study itself: Ivuxolimab doses were 0.01, 0.1, 0.3, 1.5, 3 or 10 mg/kg every 2 weeks. The group had a mean age of about 60 years, ranged from 23 to 79, and was 82.7% male. Whole-study findings and limits: In CD8+ T cells, expanded clones were on average more numerous than in CD4+.

The germline V gene encodes CDR1 MDHEN and CDR2 SYDVKM. CDR3 length equals 14 residues. Trimming took 6 bases from V and 7 from J; bases not matched to a gene: 8. TCRdb's copy holds only in-frame clones and misses some; the assay was immunoSEQ multiplex PCR. The sample has 30,000 to 40,000 clones, 89% seen once; the top ten hold 26%. For this clone: Its antigen is still unknown.

Sampled blood was obtained at baseline, cycle 4 day 1, and cycle 7 day 1. The sequencing used CD4+ or CD8+ T cells sorted from blood, collected in a trial of the OX40 agonist ivuxolimab. This receptor was taken from an adult with an advanced solid tumor such as melanoma, head and neck, liver or kidney cancer. The rearrangement links TRBV28 to TRBJ2-2, with TRBD1 identical over 7 bases. CDR3 region: CASRPGQADGELFF. The DNA for the CDR3 is TGTGCCAGCAGACCAGGACAGGCGGACGGGGAGCTGTTTTTT.